One and the same sample provided the 26 T cell receptor beta chains below, sequenced in a study of CD8 T cells in Susac syndrome. Reverse transcription of roughly 0.45 to 1 ug RNA used random hexamers. One entry per CDR3 protein results from TCRdb running MiXCR on the immunoSEQ multiplex PCR reads. Of more than 150,000 distinct CDR3 sequences in the sample, around 95% were seen once. The sequenced material came from CD4+ T cells from PBMCs. These receptors were obtained from a human donor in good health.

The V call is TRBV2, the J call TRBJ2-7, with D possibly TRBD1 on 5 matching bases. The V gene lost 3 bases and the J gene lost 2 bases, with 8 bases spanning the gap. Germline lookup yields CDR1 SNHLY and CDR2 FYNNEI. The CDR3 sequence is 13 residues long. CDR3: CASSDRVTYEQYF. The CDR3 nucleotides read TGTGCCAGCAGTGACAGGGTTACCTACGAGCAGTACTTC.

The V call is TRBV27, the J call TRBJ1-4; D is possibly TRBD1 (6 bases). Germline lookup yields CDR1 MNHEY and CDR2 SMNVEV (reference sequence). This CDR3 spans 13 amino acids. The V end lost 5 bases, the J end lost 7 bases, and 11 bases lay between the germline ends. In DNA, the CDR3 is TGTGCCAGCAGTCGAGGGACAACTGAAAAACTGTTTTTT. Protein product: CASSRGTTEKLFF.

This chain connects TRBV4-3 to TRBJ2-7; the D is unclear. V lost 0 bases to trimming and J lost 4 bases, with 10 bases between them. Germline V CDR1 and CDR2: LGHNA, YSLEER. The CDR3 length is 14 residues. The CDR3 DNA reads TGCGCCAGCAGCCAAGAGATTTACATTTACGAGCAGTACTTC. It translates to CASSQEIYIYEQYF.

The gene calls are TRBV5-6 and TRBJ1-2, with a tentative D call TRBD1 (5 bases). Germline CDR1 and CDR2: SGHDT and YYEEEE. Trimming cost V 3 bases and J 4 bases, with 10 bases left between them. CDR3 length: 13 amino acids. CDR3 loop: CASSYTGSYGYTF. As DNA, the CDR3 is TGTGCCAGCAGCTATACAGGAAGCTATGGCTACACCTTC.

This clonotype was observed once. V usage is TRBV5-4 and J usage is TRBJ2-1, with D maybe TRBD2 (5 bases). V lost 0 bases, J lost 5 bases, and 12 bases lay in between. The CDR3 loop spans 15 amino acids. CDR1 and CDR2 (germline): SGHNT, YYREEE (reference sequence). This CDR3 reads CASSLVASRNNEQFF. The CDR3 DNA reads as TGTGCCAGCAGCTTGGTGGCTAGCAGGAACAATGAGCAGTTCTTC.

The CDR3 DNA reads as TGTGCCAGCAGTCCCACCCTTGGGGGCAATTCAGCTTTCTTT. Translation: CASSPTLGGNSAFF. V usage is TRBV12-3 or TRBV12-4 and J usage is TRBJ1-1; tentatively, D is TRBD1 (6 bases). The germline V and J ends were trimmed by 5 bases and 10 bases, with 20 bases remaining between them. This CDR3 comprises 14 residues.

The V and J genes are TRBV28 and TRBJ1-2, with D possibly TRBD1 on 6 matching bases. The CDR3 consists of 12 residues. The V end lost 4 bases, the J end lost 6 bases, and 9 bases lay between the germline ends. Germline CDR1 reads MDHEN; CDR2 reads SYDVKM. CDR3 residues: CASSSRQDGYTF. The CDR3 nucleotides are TGTGCCAGCAGTTCCAGACAGGATGGCTACACCTTC.

V gene TRBV7-6 combines with J gene TRBJ1-6, with no clear D. CDR3 length equals 13 residues. V was trimmed by 2 bases and J by 7 bases, leaving 6 bases between them. CDR1 and CDR2 from the germline V gene are SGHVS and FNYEAQ. The CDR3 reads CASSLNQNSPLHF. The CDR3 region has the DNA TGTGCCAGCAGCTTAAACCAAAATTCACCCCTCCACTTT.

The chain joins TRBV7-2 to TRBJ2-3; 10 positions match TRBD2. V shed 0 bases, J shed 8 bases, and the junction held 8 bases outside the gene matches. The CDR3 totals 16 residues. From germline, CDR1 is SGHTA and CDR2 FQGNSA. In DNA form, the CDR3 reads TGTGCCAGCAGCTTAGCGTCGAGCGGGGGGGCCCGTACGCAGTATTTT. It translates to CASSLASSGGARTQYF. The variable domain in full, completed from reference TRBV7-2 and TRBJ2-3, reads GAGVSQSPSNKVTEKGKDVELRCDPISGHTALYWYRQSLGQGLEFLIYFQGNSAPDKSGLPSDRFSAERTGGSVSTLTIQRTQQEDSAVYLCASSLASSGGARTQYFGPGTRLTVL.

The chain combines TRBV7-2 with TRBJ2-7; tentative D call: TRBD2 (5 bases). This CDR3 spans 14 amino acids. Trimming left V 4 bases short and J 3 bases short, with 13 bases between. Germline CDR1 reads SGHTA; CDR2 reads FQGNSA. This chain's CDR3 is CASSSRTGDYEQYF. The DNA for the CDR3 is TGTGCCAGCAGCTCGCGGACTGGGGACTACGAGCAGTACTTC.

J is TRBJ1-5 and V is TRBV29-1; D is unclear. The CDR3 is 14 residues long. The V gene lost 6 bases and the J gene lost 2 bases, with 14 bases spanning the gap. Germline values: CDR1 SQVTM, CDR2 ANQGSEA. CDR3 bases: TGCAGCGTCCAATCGGGGATGGGCAATCAGCCCCAGCATTTT. This codes for CSVQSGMGNQPQHF.

This chain joins TRBV5-6 and TRBJ1-5; D uncertain. This CDR3 has 12 residues. CDR1 is SGHDT, CDR2 YYEEEE, per germline. Trimming removed 4 bases at V and 3 bases at J, with 5 bases between. The DNA of the CDR3 is TGTGCCAGCAGCCAGCACAATCAGCCCCAGCATTTT. Its translation is CASSQHNQPQHF.

V usage is TRBV20-1 and J usage is TRBJ1-1; D perhaps matches TRBD1 (5 bases). There are 12 residues in the CDR3. Trimming left V 6 bases short and J 7 bases short, with 15 bases between. In germline, CDR1 is DFQATT, CDR2 SNEGSKA (reference sequence). The CDR3 region is CSASRAYFEAFF. CDR3 sequence (DNA): TGCAGTGCGTCCAGGGCCTACTTTGAAGCTTTCTTT.

This chain connects TRBV18 to TRBJ2-3, with 9 bases fitting TRBD2. This CDR3 has 17 amino acids. From germline, CDR1 is KGHSH and CDR2 LQKENI. V shed 0 bases and J 7 bases; nucleotides not matched to a gene: 11. CDR3 nucleotides: TGTGCCAGCTCACCACCCGAAGCGGGGGGCAGTGGAAATACGCAGTATTTT. Its protein product is CASSPPEAGGSGNTQYF.

The chain couples TRBV14 to TRBJ2-7, with D hard to call. Germline CDR1 is SGHDN and CDR2 is FVKESK. Trimming shortened V by 1 base and J by 6 bases, and 7 bases separated the two germline ends. This CDR3 is built from 12 residues. The CDR3 loop is CASSQVLSEQYF. The CDR3 DNA reads as TGTGCCAGCAGCCAAGTTTTGTCCGAGCAGTACTTC. Variable domain in full (rest from reference TRBV14 and TRBJ2-7): EAGVTQFPSHSVIEKGQTVTLRCDPISGHDNLYWYRRVMGKEIKFLLHFVKESKQDESGMPNNRFLAERTGGTYSTLKVQPAELEDSGVYFCASSQVLSEQYFGPGTRLTVT.

DNA of the CDR3: TGCAGTGCCAAGGGACAGGGGGTCACTGAAGCTTTCTTT. It translates to CSAKGQGVTEAFF. The V and J genes are TRBV20-1 and TRBJ1-1, with 11 bases identical to TRBD1. CDR1 and CDR2 (germline): DFQATT, SNEGSKA (reference sequence). The CDR3 runs to 13 residues. V lost 6 bases and J lost 4; bases outside the gene matches: 4.

The gene calls are TRBV3-1 and TRBJ1-5; D uncertain. The ends were cut back, 0 bases at V and 5 bases at J, with 5 bases in the middle. Germline loops: CDR1 LGHDT, CDR2 YNNKEL (reference sequence). This CDR3 has 13 amino acids. The CDR3 sequence is CASSQDYYQPQHF. CDR3 DNA sequence: TGTGCCAGCAGCCAAGACTACTATCAGCCCCAGCATTTT. Full variable domain (missing parts from reference TRBV3-1 and TRBJ1-5): DTAVSQTPKYLVTQMGNDKSIKCEQNLGHDTMYWYKQDSKKFLKIMFSYNNKELIINETVPNRFSPKSPDKAHLNLHINSLELGDSAVYFCASSQDYYQPQHFGDGTRLSIL.

The chain links TRBV29-1 to TRBJ2-7; D is unclear. The CDR3 contains 13 residues. V gave up 4 bases and J gave up 0 bases, with 10 bases separating them. CDR1 is SQVTM, CDR2 ANQGSEA, per germline. The CDR3 sequence: CSVAGRYSYEQYF. DNA for the CDR3: TGCAGCGTTGCCGGACGGTACTCCTACGAGCAGTACTTC.

The chain links TRBV29-1 to TRBJ2-5; D gene unclear. Germline values: CDR1 SQVTM, CDR2 ANQGSEA. The CDR3 spans 10 residues. The germline V and J ends were trimmed by 3 bases and 4 bases, with 3 bases remaining between them. CDR3 in amino acids: CSVDRETQYF. CDR3 DNA: TGCAGCGTTGACAGAGAGACCCAGTACTTC. The complete variable domain, with remaining parts taken from reference TRBV29-1 and TRBJ2-5, reads SAVISQKPSRDICQRGTSLTIQCQVDSQVTMMFWYRQQPGQSLTLIATANQGSEATYESGFVIDKFPISRPNLTFSTLTVSNMSPEDSSIYLCSVDRETQYFGPGTRLLVL.

The gene calls are TRBV28 and TRBJ2-3, with D possibly being TRBD2 (6 bases). V was cut by 4 bases and J by 1 base, with 12 bases left in between. The CDR3 spans 15 residues. From germline, CDR1 is MDHEN and CDR2 SYDVKM. The CDR3 region is CASSSPASGTDTQYF. The CDR3 nucleotides are TGTGCCAGCAGTTCACCGGCTAGCGGCACAGATACGCAGTATTTT.

The chain recombines TRBV20-1 with TRBJ2-7; TRBD2 matches 13 bases. CDR1 is DFQATT, CDR2 SNEGSKA, per germline (reference sequence). The CDR3 spans 15 residues. After removal of 5 bases from V and 2 bases from J, the junction contained 6 bases not matched to a gene. CDR3 residues: CSASGTSGDAYEQYF. Written as DNA, the CDR3 is TGCAGTGCTTCCGGGACTAGCGGGGACGCCTACGAGCAGTACTTC.

This rearrangement joins TRBV14 to TRBJ1-6; no firm D call. The germline gives CDR1 SGHDN, CDR2 FVKESK. The CDR3 covers 14 residues. The germline V and J ends were trimmed by 1 base and 10 bases, with 11 bases remaining between them. CDR3 loop: CASSQGNGRSPLHF. CDR3 in DNA: TGTGCCAGCAGCCAAGGGAACGGGAGGTCACCCCTCCACTTT.

The table lists this clonotype with a count of one. The rearrangement joins TRBV2 to TRBJ2-1; D remains ambiguous. Deletions cut 0 bases from V and 8 bases from J, with 11 bases between. The germline V gene has CDR1 SNHLY and CDR2 FYNNEI. The CDR3 sequence is 14 residues long. CDR3 region: CASSEARTLDEQFF. The CDR3 DNA follows: TGTGCCAGCAGTGAAGCGCGGACGTTGGATGAGCAGTTCTTC.

This clonotype has just one count. The chain employs TRBV4-3 and TRBJ1-1; tentatively, D is TRBD1 (5 bases). The CDR3 totals 13 residues. The germline V gene has CDR1 LGHNA and CDR2 YSLEER. V was pared by 0 bases and J by 10 bases, with 12 bases between. CDR3 sequence (DNA): TGCGCCAGCAGCCAAGATGGGTACAGGTTAGCTTTCTTT. This translates into CASSQDGYRLAFF.

The rearrangement joins TRBV4-3 to TRBJ1-2; no reliable D call. V was trimmed by 0 bases and J by 2 bases, leaving 19 bases between them. Germline CDR1 reads LGHNA; CDR2 reads YSLEER. This CDR3 comprises 18 residues. The CDR3 loop reads CASSQEGWVRRENYGYTF. CDR3 DNA sequence: TGCGCCAGCAGCCAAGAGGGGTGGGTCAGAAGGGAGAACTATGGCTACACCTTC.

For the CDR3, the DNA is TGCAGCGTATTGCAGGGTAATAGCAATCAGCCCCAGCATTTT. This sequence encodes CSVLQGNSNQPQHF. The V and J genes are TRBV29-1 and TRBJ1-5, with a tentative D call TRBD1 (5 bases). CDR1 is SQVTM and CDR2 is ANQGSEA in the germline V gene. CDR3 length: 14 amino acids. Trimming cost V 6 bases and J 0 bases, with 12 bases left between them.